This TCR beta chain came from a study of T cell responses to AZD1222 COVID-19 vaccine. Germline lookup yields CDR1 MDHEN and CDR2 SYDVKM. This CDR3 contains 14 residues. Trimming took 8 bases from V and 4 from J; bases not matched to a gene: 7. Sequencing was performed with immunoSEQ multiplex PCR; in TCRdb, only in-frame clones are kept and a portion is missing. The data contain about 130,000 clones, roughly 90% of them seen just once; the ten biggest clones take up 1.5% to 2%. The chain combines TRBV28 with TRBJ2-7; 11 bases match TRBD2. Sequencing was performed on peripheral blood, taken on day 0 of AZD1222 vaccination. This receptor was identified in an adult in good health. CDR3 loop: CASRTRTSGYEQYF. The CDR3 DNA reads TGTGCCAGCCGAACCCGGACTAGCGGGTACGAGCAGTACTTC.